This T cell receptor beta chain was recovered during a study of T cells in localized non-small cell lung cancer. Whole-study findings and limits: Among blood samples, higher T cell density accompanied longer overall survival. Median detection of top 100 tumor clones in adjacent lung was around 59 clones.

Regarding this clone: The antigen remains undetermined. At one boundary the junction diverges from the germline segment, which might be a read error.

This CDR3 has 17 amino acids. Measured with immunoSEQ multiplex PCR; TCRdb has only the in-frame clones, and not every one. The sample holds roughly 34,000 clones, around 73% seen once. This TCR came from a male donor at least 60 years old with stage II squamous cell lung carcinoma. The sample consisted of peripheral blood, taken before any cancer treatment. The gene calls are TRBV23-1 and TRBJ1-4; possible D gene TRBD1, 5 bases. TRBV23-1 is an ORF, and what it does is uncertain. The CDR3 DNA reads as TGCGCCCGCAGCGGGGACCGCGACCGTGCAACTAATGAAAAACTGTTTTTT. Its protein is CARSGDRDRATNEKLFF.